Below, 19 T cell receptor beta chains from the same sample are listed, as sequenced in a study of control samples from healthy donors and cancer patients. TCRdb's table, derived via immunoSEQ multiplex PCR, lists solely in-frame clones and lacks some. Found here are 50,000 to 70,000 clones, 88% of them singletons; the top ten hold more than 3.5%. Sequencing was carried out using blood. The receptors derive from a man aged 50 to 59 in good health.

The V call is TRBV7-2, the J call TRBJ2-7; no firm D call. This CDR3 is 16 amino acids long. V lost 0 bases and J 2 bases, leaving 14 bases between the germline ends. Germline assignment: CDR1 SGHTA and CDR2 FQGNSA. The CDR3 coding sequence is TGTGCCAGCAGCTTAGCTGCGGAACCTAGGACCTACGAGCAGTACTTC. Translation gives CASSLAAEPRTYEQYF.

The CDR3 is CASSFGPSNYGYTF. CDR3 sequence (DNA): TGTGCCAGCAGCTTCGGGCCGTCTAACTATGGCTACACCTTC. This chain joins TRBV7-2 and TRBJ1-2; D ambiguous. Germline CDR1 SGHTA, CDR2 FQGNSA. The CDR3 contains 14 residues. V lost 3 bases and J 0 bases, leaving 8 bases between the germline ends.

This chain joins TRBV24-1 and TRBJ2-3; 7 nucleotides line up with TRBD2. This CDR3 spans 16 amino acids. V was pared by 3 bases and J by 2 bases, with 7 bases of the junction left unmatched. Germline CDR1 and CDR2: KGHDR and SFDVKD. In DNA, the CDR3 is TGTGCCACCAGTGATCCCCGGGGGGAACTCACAGATACGCAGTATTTT. Residues: CATSDPRGELTDTQYF.

This chain links TRBV28 with TRBJ2-3; 11 bases agree with TRBD2. V dropped 4 bases and J dropped 1; count of bases not matched to a gene: 4. Germline V CDR1 and CDR2: MDHEN, SYDVKM. The CDR3 is made up of 16 amino acids. CDR3 bases: TGTGCCAGCAGTTCCCCGGGACTAGCGGGCACAGATACGCAGTATTTT. This encodes CASSSPGLAGTDTQYF.

The V call is TRBV16, the J call TRBJ1-1, with D unclear. V dropped 4 bases and J dropped 1 base, with 10 bases sitting between them. The germline CDR1 and CDR2 sequences are KGHSY and FQNENV. The CDR3 covers 14 residues. CDR3: CASSLGPQNTEAFF. The CDR3 coding sequence is TGTGCCAGCAGCCTAGGACCGCAGAACACTGAAGCTTTCTTT. The complete variable domain, with remaining parts taken from reference TRBV16 and TRBJ1-1, reads GEEVAQTPKHLVRGEGQKAKLYCAPIKGHSYVFWYQQVLKNEFKFLISFQNENVFDETGMPKERFSAKCLPNSPCSLEIQATKLEDSAVYFCASSLGPQNTEAFFGQGTRLTVV.

Worth noting for this clone: The junction departs from germline at one end; a sequencing error may be responsible. This chain links TRBV11-1 with TRBJ2-2, with a possible D match to TRBD1 (6 bases). The CDR3 has 13 amino acids. The V gene's germline CDR1 is SGHAT and CDR2 FQDESV (reference sequence). This CDR3 reads CASGTQNTGELFF. CDR3 bases: TGCGCCTCCGGGACACAAAACACCGGGGAGCTGTTTTTT.

This clone was counted once. This sequence joins TRBV19 and TRBJ2-1; 15 bases agree with TRBD2. V lost 4 bases and J lost 4; bases outside the gene matches: 8. This CDR3 has 18 residues. CDR1 is LNHDA and CDR2 is SQIVND in the germline V gene (reference sequence). Written as DNA, the CDR3 is TGTGCCAGTAGTAAGGGACTAGCGGGAGGAAAGGGATACAATGAGCAGTTCTTC. Protein sequence: CASSKGLAGGKGYNEQFF.

The J gene is TRBJ2-3, the V gene TRBV6-6; D call uncertain. The germline gives CDR1 MNHNY, CDR2 SVGAGI (reference sequence). The CDR3 is 11 amino acids. Trimming pared 8 bases from V and 0 bases from J, leaving 3 bases between. The CDR3 reads CASSSTDTQYF. The CDR3 bases are TGTGCCAGCTCTAGCACAGATACGCAGTATTTT.

This clone is a singleton in its sample. V and J are TRBV28 and TRBJ2-2; a weak D match, TRBD2 (6 bases). Germline lookup yields CDR1 MDHEN and CDR2 SYDVKM. The ends were cut back, 6 bases at V and 7 bases at J, with 15 bases in the middle. CDR3 length equals 14 residues. CDR3 sequence (DNA): TGTGCCAGCAGGAGGAGGGAATTCCGCGGGGAGCTGTTTTTT. The encoded protein is CASRRREFRGELFF.

The rearrangement links TRBV6-4 to TRBJ2-5; 8 nucleotides agree with TRBD1. The V and J ends lost 5 bases and 2 bases, in that order; junction bases with no gene match: 7. This CDR3 is 15 amino acids long. Germline CDR1 reads MRHNA; CDR2 reads SNTAGT. CDR3 protein: CASSPTGGGQETQYF. In DNA form, the CDR3 reads TGTGCCAGCAGTCCAACAGGGGGAGGTCAAGAGACCCAGTACTTC.

The rearrangement uses TRBV9 and TRBJ2-1; D is possibly TRBD1 (6 bases). V was pared by 3 bases and J by 6 bases, with 19 bases between. Germline assignment: CDR1 SGDLS and CDR2 YYNGEE. This CDR3 has 16 residues. CDR3: CASSATTTGWGNEQFF. In nucleotides, the CDR3 is TGTGCCAGCAGCGCCACCACGACAGGATGGGGCAATGAGCAGTTCTTC.

This chain links TRBV3-1 (or the pseudogene TRBV3-2) with TRBJ2-1, with D hard to call. V was pared by 4 bases and J by 5 bases, with 6 bases between. CDR3 size: 12 residues. CDR1 LGHDT and CDR2 YNNKEL come from the germline V gene (reference sequence). This chain's CDR3 is CASSPVDNEQFF. DNA for the CDR3: TGTGCCAGCAGCCCTGTCGACAATGAGCAGTTCTTC.

The chain joins TRBV7-9 to TRBJ2-7, with D tentatively TRBD1 (6 bases). The length of the CDR3 is 15 residues. Trimming removed 5 bases from V and 3 bases from J, with 17 bases in between. In germline, CDR1 is SEHNR, CDR2 FQNEAQ (reference sequence). CDR3 amino acids: CASSPTRGHNYEQYF. The CDR3 DNA follows: TGTGCCAGCAGCCCAACAAGGGGACACAACTACGAGCAGTACTTC.

The chain is built from TRBV7-9 and TRBJ1-6; TRBD1 might be the D (5 bases). From germline, CDR1 is SEHNR and CDR2 FQNEAQ (reference sequence). The CDR3 totals 15 residues. V was cut by 3 bases and J by 9 bases, with 15 bases left in between. The CDR3 DNA follows: TGTGCCAGCAGCTTCTCCGGGACCCTTATTTCACCCCTCCACTTT. Its translation: CASSFSGTLISPLHF. Drawing the rest from reference TRBV7-9 and TRBJ1-6, the complete variable domain is DTGVSQNPRHKITKRGQNVTFRCDPISEHNRLYWYRQTLGQGPEFLTYFQNEAQLEKSRLLSDRFSAERPKGSFSTLEIQRTEQGDSAMYLCASSFSGTLISPLHFGNGTRLTVT.

The CDR3 nucleotides are TGTGCCAGCAGTTACACAGGGGGCTACGAGCAGTACTTC. This sequence encodes CASSYTGGYEQYF. This chain joins TRBV6-2 or TRBV6-3 and TRBJ2-7, with 8 bases identical to TRBD1. Germline CDR1 is MNHEY and CDR2 is SVGEGT. This CDR3 region has 13 residues. V trimming: 2 bases; J trimming: 3 bases; junction bases outside the gene matches: 0.

A single count supports this clone. The chain employs TRBV12-3 or TRBV12-4 and TRBJ2-7; no definite D call. This CDR3 comprises 12 residues. Trimming stripped 2 bases from V and 5 bases from J, with 7 bases between. CDR3 DNA: TGTGCCAGCAGTTTACAGCCTCACGAGCAGTACTTC. Translated, it gives CASSLQPHEQYF.

The genes are TRBV4-3 and TRBJ2-1; D may be TRBD2 (6 bases). Trimming removed 4 bases at V and 3 bases at J, with 19 bases between. The CDR3 has 17 amino acids. CDR1 and CDR2 from the germline V gene are LGHNA and YSLEER. For the CDR3, the DNA is TGCGCCAGCAGCCCTGCCTCCGGGGGAGTAAGCTACAATGAGCAGTTCTTC. Residues: CASSPASGGVSYNEQFF.

Turning to this clone: This sample includes further DNA sequences coding for the same CDR3. The chain recombines TRBV3-1 (or the pseudogene TRBV3-2) with TRBJ2-7; the D call may be TRBD1 or TRBD2 (5 bases each). V was trimmed by 0 bases and J by 5 bases, leaving 20 bases between them. Per the germline V gene, CDR1 is LGHDT and CDR2 is YNNKEL (reference sequence). The CDR3 is 17 amino acids. DNA for the CDR3: TGTGCCAGCAGCCAAGAGTACACAGGACCGGCGGAGGACGAGCAGTACTTC. Protein sequence: CASSQEYTGPAEDEQYF.

The chain uses TRBV3-1 (or the pseudogene TRBV3-2) and TRBJ1-4; 8 positions match TRBD1. The germline gives CDR1 LGHDT, CDR2 YNNKEL (reference sequence). The CDR3 extends over 13 amino acids. Trimming at V came to 4 bases and at J to 8 bases, leaving 3 bases not matched to a gene. DNA of the CDR3: TGTGCCAGCAGCCCAGGGGGCGCCGAAAAACTGTTTTTT. Translation gives CASSPGGAEKLFF.